This T cell receptor beta chain was identified during a study of blood T cell repertoires in COVID-19. About the research overall: Whether acute or convalescent, the COVID-19 samples came from the United States, Italy and Spain.

The V and J ends lost 7 bases and 6 bases, in that order; junction bases with no gene match: 24. The CDR3 has 18 residues. Per the germline V gene, CDR1 is SGHRS and CDR2 is YFSETQ. Sequencing used immunoSEQ multiplex PCR; TCRdb keeps in-frame clones, though not all of them. The data hold about 110,000 clones, with 80% to 85% observed a single time. The chain recombines TRBV5-1 with TRBJ1-2; 7 bases map to TRBD1. The receptor was derived from a woman in her 70s with acute or convalescent COVID-19. The sequenced sample was peripheral blood. The CDR3 DNA reads as TGCGCCAGCCGCCTTTTCGGGACAGATTTTTCGGTTTGGGATGGCTACACCTTC. It is translated as CASRLFGTDFSVWDGYTF.